Included here is one TCR beta chain sequence, with context. This sample is part of a study of T cell responses to AZD1222 COVID-19 vaccine. Libraries were prepared by immunoSEQ multiplex PCR; TCRdb keeps only in-frame clonotypes and omits some of them. The table has approximately 180,000 clones, around nine tenths seen once. The CDR3 consists of 14 residues. Germline V gene lookup returns CDR1 SGHTA and CDR2 FQGTGA. V was trimmed by 0 bases and J by 8 bases, leaving 10 bases between them. The receptor's source is an adult in good health. The gene calls are TRBV7-3 and TRBJ2-2; D might be TRBD1 (6 bases). The specimen was peripheral blood, collected on day 0 of AZD1222 vaccination. The CDR3 coding sequence is TGTGCCAGCAGCTTAACCAGGGGCTCTGGGGAGCTGTTTTTT. Translating it yields CASSLTRGSGELFF.